The 21 T cell receptor beta chains in this list originate from one sample, sequenced in a study of cytomegalovirus exposure and HLA in healthy donors. Primers included in the PCR were 60 Vbeta and 13 Jbeta primers. The table came from immunoSEQ multiplex PCR; TCRdb's copy has only in-frame clones and leaves some out. Seen here are around 180,000 clones, approximately 80% observed once, and the top ten hold about 1.9%. The sample consisted of PBMCs. These receptors were obtained from a woman aged 18-35 years in good health and CMV-seropositive.

The CDR3 nucleotides are TGTGCCAGCAGTGAAGTGGGGGAGGGCCCAGATACGCAGTATTTT. Translation gives CASSEVGEGPDTQYF. The rearrangement joins TRBV6-4 to TRBJ2-3; 7 nucleotides agree with TRBD2. The germline CDR1 and CDR2 sequences are MRHNA and SNTAGT. The CDR3 covers 15 residues. V was clipped by 3 bases and J by 4 bases; unmatched bases: 7.

The chain links TRBV5-1 to TRBJ2-7, with D tentatively TRBD2 (6 bases). CDR1 is SGHRS and CDR2 is YFSETQ in the germline V gene. The CDR3 contains 15 residues. V was clipped by 1 base and J by 4 bases, with 15 bases between them. The CDR3 is CASSLSGVVRYEQYF. The CDR3 bases are TGCGCCAGCAGCTTGTCGGGGGTTGTCAGGTACGAGCAGTACTTC.

The chain carries TRBV19 and TRBJ1-3, with 10 bases matching TRBD1. Per the germline V gene, CDR1 is LNHDA and CDR2 is SQIVND (reference sequence). V lost 9 bases, J lost 4 bases, and 6 bases stayed unmatched. The CDR3 sequence is 14 residues long. The CDR3 sequence is CASRQGAKGNTIYF. CDR3 DNA: TGTGCCAGCAGACAGGGGGCGAAGGGAAACACCATATATTTT.

In this sample, this clone turned up once. DNA for the CDR3: TGTGCCAGCAGTTTAAGAACAGGGGCTAACTATGGCTACACCTTC. As protein: CASSLRTGANYGYTF. The chain links TRBV27 to TRBJ1-2; the match to TRBD1 covers 7 bases. V shed 2 bases, J shed 0 bases, and the junction held 3 bases outside the gene matches. The CDR3 length is 15 residues. The germline V gene encodes CDR1 MNHEY and CDR2 SMNVEV (reference sequence).

The rearrangement joins TRBV4-1 to TRBJ1-2; 10 bases are shared with TRBD1. Germline loops: CDR1 MGHRA, CDR2 YSYEKL. With 5 bases clipped from V and 10 bases from J, the junction kept 13 bases outside the gene matches. The length of the CDR3 is 15 residues. The CDR3 DNA sequence: TGCGCCAGCAGCTCCCCCGTCCGGGACAGGGGCTCCTACACCTTC. Translation gives CASSSPVRDRGSYTF.

This clone was seen just once. The chain couples TRBV18 to TRBJ2-5, with 8 bases that match TRBD2. V shed 3 bases, J shed 3 bases, and the junction held 3 bases outside the gene matches. There are 14 residues in the CDR3. Germline-derived CDR1 and CDR2 are KGHSH and LQKENI. In nucleotides, the CDR3 is TGTGCCAGCTCACCCCGGGGGGGCAAAGAGACCCAGTACTTC. This gives the protein CASSPRGGKETQYF.

V gene TRBV15 combines with J gene TRBJ1-2; tentative D call: TRBD1 (6 bases). Germline CDR1 is LNHNV and CDR2 is YYDKDF (reference sequence). The CDR3 sequence is 15 residues long. V shed 1 base and J shed 1 base, with 10 bases lying between them. The CDR3 nucleotides read TGTGCCACCAGCAGAGGCAGGGGTGATAACTATGGCTACACCTTC. As protein: CATSRGRGDNYGYTF.

V is TRBV19 and J is TRBJ2-1; TRBD2 agrees at 14 bases. Germline trimming cut 5 bases from V and 7 bases from J; bases unmatched to any gene: 4. Germline lookup yields CDR1 LNHDA and CDR2 SQIVND (reference sequence). The CDR3 loop spans 15 amino acids. The CDR3 nucleotides read TGTGCCAGTAGTCCGACTAGCGGGGGGGGAAATGAGCAGTTCTTC. Its protein is CASSPTSGGGNEQFF.

V usage is TRBV10-3 and J usage is TRBJ2-2; 9 nucleotides line up with TRBD2. The CDR3 sequence is 16 residues long. Trimming removed 5 bases from V and 0 bases from J; junction bases left unmatched: 4. The germline V gene encodes CDR1 ENHRY and CDR2 SYGVKD. Here the CDR3 reads CAISFSGGPNTGELFF. Written as DNA, the CDR3 is TGTGCCATCAGTTTTAGCGGGGGCCCGAACACCGGGGAGCTGTTTTTT.

V usage is TRBV19 and J usage is TRBJ1-5, with 9 bases fitting TRBD1. The V segment lost 3 bases and the J segment 2 bases; nucleotides outside the gene matches: 2. This CDR3 has 15 amino acids. CDR1 and CDR2 from the germline V gene are LNHDA and SQIVND (reference sequence). The CDR3 DNA reads as TGTGCCAGTAGTATCAGGGACAGGGGCAATCAGCCCCAGCATTTT. Protein: CASSIRDRGNQPQHF.

The V gene is TRBV5-1, the J gene TRBJ2-4, with 12 bases matching TRBD2. Per germline, CDR1 SGHRS and CDR2 YFSETQ. With V trimmed by 0 bases and J by 5 bases, 3 bases remained unmatched. CDR3 length equals 16 residues. CDR3 in amino acids: CASSLELAGGENIQYF. The CDR3 DNA is TGCGCCAGCAGCTTGGAGCTAGCGGGGGGGGAAAACATTCAGTACTTC. Looking up the rest from reference TRBV5-1 and TRBJ2-4 gives the full variable domain: KAGVTQTPRYLIKTRGQQVTLSCSPISGHRSVSWYQQTPGQGLQFLFEYFSETQRNKGNFPGRFSGRQFSNSRSEMNVSTLELGDSALYLCASSLELAGGENIQYFGAGTRLSVL.

V and J are TRBV12-5 and TRBJ2-1; tentatively, D is TRBD2 (7 bases). Germline lookup yields CDR1 LGHNT and CDR2 FRNRAP. With 0 bases removed from V and 15 bases from J, the gap between germline ends came to 33 bases. The CDR3 spans 19 residues. The CDR3 sequence is CASGLVPNPRRGGTWSLFF. The CDR3 coding sequence is TGTGCTAGTGGTTTGGTACCAAACCCCCGGAGGGGAGGGACATGGAGTCTGTTCTTC. The full variable domain, rest sourced from reference TRBV12-5 and TRBJ2-1, is DARVTQTPRHKVTEMGQEVTMRCQPILGHNTVFWYRQTMMQGLELLAYFRNRAPLDDSGMPKDRFSAEMPDATLATLKIQPSEPRDSAVYFCASGLVPNPRRGGTWSLFFGPGTRLTVL.

The chain combines TRBV18 with TRBJ2-7, with TRBD1 matching 9 bases. CDR1 is KGHSH, CDR2 LQKENI, per germline. The CDR3 is 15 amino acids. Losses at the gene ends were 2 bases for V and 4 bases for J; bases not matched to a gene: 6. CDR3 in amino acids: CASSPAGQGGYEQYF. The CDR3 nucleotides are TGTGCCAGCTCACCAGCGGGACAGGGTGGGTACGAGCAGTACTTC.

The V call is TRBV5-6, the J call TRBJ1-4; D possibly corresponds to TRBD1 (6 bases). V was cut by 1 base and J by 3 bases, with 13 bases left in between. The germline V gene encodes CDR1 SGHDT and CDR2 YYEEEE. The CDR3 covers 16 residues. CDR3 nucleotide sequence: TGTGCCAGCAGCTTGACAGGGAAGAAGGCTAATGAAAAACTGTTTTTT. It translates to CASSLTGKKANEKLFF.

The rearrangement joins TRBV19 to TRBJ1-1; unclear D gene. Germline assignment: CDR1 LNHDA and CDR2 SQIVND (reference sequence). The CDR3 runs 13 residues. V was cut by 5 bases and J by 1 base, with 8 bases left in between. In DNA, the CDR3 is TGTGCCAGTAGTCTAAGCGAGAACACTGAAGCTTTCTTT. This gives the protein CASSLSENTEAFF. Drawing the rest from reference TRBV19 and TRBJ1-1, the complete variable domain is DGGITQSPKYLFRKEGQNVTLSCEQNLNHDAMYWYRQDPGQGLRLIYYSQIVNDFQKGDIAEGYSVSREKKESFPLTVTSAQKNPTAFYLCASSLSENTEAFFGQGTRLTVV.

This clone was counted a few times. V usage is TRBV2 and J usage is TRBJ2-2, with D tentatively TRBD1 (5 bases). There are 15 residues in the CDR3. CDR1 is SNHLY and CDR2 is FYNNEI in the germline V gene. V was shortened by 5 bases and J by 0 bases, with 10 bases between the two germline ends. The DNA of the CDR3 is TGTGCCAGCAGTAAGCAGGGAACGAACACCGGGGAGCTGTTTTTT. It yields the protein CASSKQGTNTGELFF.

The chain carries TRBV5-1 and TRBJ2-5, with 7 bases fitting TRBD2. Germline V gene lookup returns CDR1 SGHRS and CDR2 YFSETQ. The CDR3 sequence is 16 residues long. Losses at the gene ends were 0 bases for V and 4 bases for J; bases not matched to a gene: 9. CDR3 sequence reads: CASSLGNFRGVETQYF. The CDR3 DNA sequence: TGCGCCAGCAGCTTGGGCAATTTCCGGGGGGTAGAGACCCAGTACTTC.

The chain carries TRBV7-2 and TRBJ2-3, with 9 bases fitting TRBD1. J lost 2 bases, V lost 0 bases, and 9 bases had no gene match. Germline V CDR1 and CDR2: SGHTA, FQGNSA. The CDR3 covers 18 residues. The CDR3 bases are TGTGCCAGCAGCTTAGCGCTCCCAGGGACAGGGATCACAGATACGCAGTATTTT. This codes for CASSLALPGTGITDTQYF.

The J gene is TRBJ2-3, the V gene TRBV7-3; 9 nucleotides align to TRBD2. Trimming removed 4 bases from V and 4 bases from J; junction bases left unmatched: 9. Germline-derived CDR1 and CDR2 are SGHTA and FQGTGA. CDR3 size: 16 residues. The CDR3 DNA is TGTGCCAGCAGCTCTACTGGCGGGGGGGCTGCAGATACGCAGTATTTT. It yields the protein CASSSTGGGAADTQYF.

This clone has only a few counts. V and J are TRBV7-9 and TRBJ2-5; 9 bases line up with TRBD2. The germline CDR1 and CDR2 sequences are SEHNR and FQNEAQ (reference sequence). The CDR3 loop spans 13 amino acids. V was pared by 7 bases and J by 5 bases, with 5 bases of the junction left unmatched. The CDR3 DNA reads TGTGCCAGCACCCTTAGCGGGGGTGAGACCCAGTACTTC. The encoded protein is CASTLSGGETQYF.

V is TRBV4-1 and J is TRBJ1-2; D unresolved. Germline V CDR1 and CDR2: MGHRA, YSYEKL. Trimming removed 0 bases from V and 2 bases from J, with 7 bases in between. The CDR3 totals 14 residues. CDR3 DNA sequence: TGCGCCAGCAGCCAAGAAGAGGTGAACTATGGCTACACCTTC. Translating it yields CASSQEEVNYGYTF.